The 18 T cell receptor beta chains below were found in one sample sequenced in a study of blood T cell repertoires in COVID-19. The method was immunoSEQ multiplex PCR; TCRdb's version includes in-frame clones alone and lacks a portion of them. The repertoire consists of tens of thousands of clones, with roughly 84% occurring once and the leading ten covering approximately 4.4%. The sequenced sample consisted of peripheral blood. The receptors come from a woman of 80 years or more with acute or convalescent COVID-19.

The chain combines TRBV24-1 with TRBJ2-2; D perhaps matches TRBD2 (7 bases). V was shortened by 4 bases and J by 3 bases, with 14 bases between the two germline ends. CDR1 is KGHDR, CDR2 SFDVKD, per germline. The CDR3 covers 16 residues. The CDR3: CATSDGGREDTGELFF. CDR3 DNA sequence: TGTGCCACCAGTGACGGGGGGCGAGAGGACACCGGGGAGCTGTTTTTT.

The chain is built from TRBV6-2 or TRBV6-3 and TRBJ2-4; D not resolved. This CDR3 is built from 15 residues. From germline, CDR1 is MNHEY and CDR2 SVGEGT. Between the trimmed V and J ends, which lost 2 bases and 1 base, there was a span of 9 bases. CDR3 in DNA: TGTGCCAGCAGTTACCGCAGGTCGGCCAAAAACATTCAGTACTTC. This encodes CASSYRRSAKNIQYF.

The chain joins TRBV2 to TRBJ1-2; D gene uncertain. This CDR3 is built from 13 residues. Trimming pared 3 bases from V and 2 bases from J, leaving 7 bases between. Germline loops: CDR1 SNHLY, CDR2 FYNNEI. The CDR3 region has the DNA TGTGCCAGCAGTGATTCACTCAACTATGGCTACACCTTC. This translates into CASSDSLNYGYTF.

This rearrangement joins TRBV5-1 to TRBJ2-1, with 13 bases identical to TRBD2. There are 15 residues in the CDR3. Germline V gene lookup returns CDR1 SGHRS and CDR2 YFSETQ. V trimming: 2 bases; J trimming: 7 bases; junction bases outside the gene matches: 3. CDR3 in amino acids: CASSFRLAGGNEQFF. The CDR3 nucleotides are TGCGCCAGCAGCTTTCGACTAGCGGGAGGTAATGAGCAGTTCTTC. The complete variable domain, with remaining parts taken from reference TRBV5-1 and TRBJ2-1, reads KAGVTQTPRYLIKTRGQQVTLSCSPISGHRSVSWYQQTPGQGLQFLFEYFSETQRNKGNFPGRFSGRQFSNSRSEMNVSTLELGDSALYLCASSFRLAGGNEQFFGPGTRLTVL.

J is TRBJ2-1 and V is TRBV10-2; 9 bases match TRBD2. This CDR3 comprises 15 residues. Germline V gene data show CDR1 as WSHSY and CDR2 as SAAADI. J gave up 5 bases and V 3 bases, and 5 bases lay outside the gene matches. The chain's CDR3 is CASSDELAGNNEQFF. The CDR3 nucleotides are TGCGCCAGCAGTGACGAGCTAGCGGGAAACAATGAGCAGTTCTTC.

This chain links TRBV12-3 or TRBV12-4 with TRBJ2-5; TRBD2 might be the D (7 bases). CDR3 size: 13 residues. V was clipped by 5 bases and J by 5 bases, with 12 bases between them. As DNA, the CDR3 is TGTGCCAGCAGTAAACAGGGAGGGGAGACCCAGTACTTC. Encoded protein: CASSKQGGETQYF.

This chain joins TRBV5-4 and TRBJ2-7; TRBD1 aligns across 11 bases. The germline V gene has CDR1 SGHNT and CDR2 YYREEE (reference sequence). The CDR3 is 17 residues long. J was trimmed by 2 bases and V by 0 bases; bases with no gene match: 7. The CDR3 loop reads CASSLASPGQGAYEQYF. The CDR3 bases are TGTGCCAGCAGCTTGGCCTCCCCGGGACAGGGGGCCTACGAGCAGTACTTC.

The J gene is TRBJ2-5, the V gene TRBV19, with D possibly matching TRBD2 (6 bases). In germline, CDR1 is LNHDA, CDR2 SQIVND (reference sequence). Trimming took 9 bases from V and 5 from J, leaving 10 bases between them. CDR3 length: 11 residues. The CDR3 DNA follows: TGTGCCAGCACTAGCAGGGAGACCCAGTACTTC. It codes for CASTSRETQYF.

The J gene is TRBJ2-7, the V gene TRBV6-1, with 10 bases that match TRBD1. The CDR3 loop spans 16 amino acids. The junction had 7 bases not matched to a gene; V was cut back by 0 bases and J by 5 bases. Germline V lookup: CDR1 MNHNS, CDR2 SASEGT. The CDR3: CASSEALGQGLNEQYF. Written as DNA, the CDR3 is TGTGCCAGCAGTGAAGCGTTGGGACAGGGGCTCAACGAGCAGTACTTC.

V and J are TRBV6-5 and TRBJ2-2; 9 bases align to TRBD1. The V and J ends lost 0 bases and 5 bases, in that order; junction bases with no gene match: 1. This CDR3 comprises 15 residues. In germline, CDR1 is MNHEY, CDR2 SVGAGI. CDR3 residues: CASSYSQGATGELFF. The DNA of the CDR3 is TGTGCCAGCAGTTACTCACAGGGGGCAACCGGGGAGCTGTTTTTT.

The count of this clone is one. The genes are TRBV6-5 and TRBJ2-7, with 10 bases lining up with TRBD2. The CDR3 has 14 residues. Germline V gene lookup returns CDR1 MNHEY and CDR2 SVGAGI. J was trimmed by 6 bases and V by 2 bases; bases with no gene match: 4. CDR3 region: CASSYQGTSAEQYF. As DNA, the CDR3 is TGTGCCAGCAGTTACCAAGGGACTAGCGCCGAGCAGTACTTC.

The chain couples TRBV6-2 or TRBV6-3 to TRBJ1-2; 8 bases line up with TRBD1. Germline lookup yields CDR1 MNHEY and CDR2 SVGEGT. There are 15 residues in the CDR3. Germline trimming cut 5 bases from V and 8 bases from J; bases unmatched to any gene: 13. The CDR3 loop reads CASSPGTGSVKGYTF. The CDR3 coding sequence is TGTGCCAGCAGTCCCGGGACAGGTTCTGTGAAAGGCTACACCTTC.

This rearrangement joins TRBV7-9 to TRBJ1-1; tentatively, D is TRBD1 (5 bases). The CDR3 extends over 14 amino acids. V lost 5 bases to trimming and J lost 1 base, with 11 bases between them. Germline loops: CDR1 SEHNR, CDR2 FQNEAQ (reference sequence). The CDR3 protein is CASSRNQGNTEAFF. DNA of the CDR3: TGTGCCAGCAGCCGTAACCAGGGGAACACTGAAGCTTTCTTT.

The chain joins TRBV18 to TRBJ1-2; 11 nucleotides line up with TRBD1. CDR1 and CDR2 from the germline V gene are KGHSH and LQKENI. The CDR3 is 14 residues long. Unmatched junction bases numbered 3, after V lost 3 bases and J lost 6 bases. CDR3 coding DNA: TGTGCCAGCTCACCGGTGGGACAGGGGGATGGCTACACCTTC. It specifies CASSPVGQGDGYTF.

V usage is TRBV9 and J usage is TRBJ2-3; 7 positions match TRBD2. Germline CDR1 and CDR2: SGDLS and YYNGEE. The length of the CDR3 is 13 residues. Germline trimming cut 4 bases from V and 10 bases from J; bases unmatched to any gene: 9. The CDR3 loop reads CASSLESGTSQYF. The CDR3 region has the DNA TGTGCCAGCAGCCTGGAGAGCGGGACGTCGCAGTATTTT.

V usage is TRBV2 and J usage is TRBJ1-4; 8 bases are shared with TRBD1. CDR3 length: 14 amino acids. V lost 7 bases and J lost 4; bases outside the gene matches: 5. Looked up from germline, CDR1 is SNHLY and CDR2 is FYNNEI. The CDR3 here is CASKRTGRNEKLFF. Written as DNA, the CDR3 is TGTGCCAGCAAAAGGACAGGGCGTAATGAAAAACTGTTTTTT.

This clone was recorded once. CDR3 bases: TGTGCCAGCAGTTCGCTACTCACTAGCGGGAGGGCCCTTTCCTACAATGAGCAGTTCTTC. Translation gives CASSSLLTSGRALSYNEQFF. V is TRBV6-2 or TRBV6-3 and J is TRBJ2-1; 13 nucleotides match TRBD2. The V and J ends lost 4 bases and 1 base, in that order; junction bases with no gene match: 13. CDR3 length equals 20 residues. Per the germline V gene, CDR1 is MNHEY and CDR2 is SVGEGT.

This clone was found once. J is TRBJ2-3 and V is TRBV3-1 (or the pseudogene TRBV3-2), with D hard to call. CDR1 is LGHDT, CDR2 YNNKEL, per germline (reference sequence). CDR3 length equals 14 residues. With 0 bases removed from V and 0 bases from J, the gap between germline ends came to 4 bases. CDR3 in amino acids: CASSQDLSTDTQYF. The CDR3 DNA reads as TGTGCCAGCAGCCAAGATCTCAGCACAGATACGCAGTATTTT.